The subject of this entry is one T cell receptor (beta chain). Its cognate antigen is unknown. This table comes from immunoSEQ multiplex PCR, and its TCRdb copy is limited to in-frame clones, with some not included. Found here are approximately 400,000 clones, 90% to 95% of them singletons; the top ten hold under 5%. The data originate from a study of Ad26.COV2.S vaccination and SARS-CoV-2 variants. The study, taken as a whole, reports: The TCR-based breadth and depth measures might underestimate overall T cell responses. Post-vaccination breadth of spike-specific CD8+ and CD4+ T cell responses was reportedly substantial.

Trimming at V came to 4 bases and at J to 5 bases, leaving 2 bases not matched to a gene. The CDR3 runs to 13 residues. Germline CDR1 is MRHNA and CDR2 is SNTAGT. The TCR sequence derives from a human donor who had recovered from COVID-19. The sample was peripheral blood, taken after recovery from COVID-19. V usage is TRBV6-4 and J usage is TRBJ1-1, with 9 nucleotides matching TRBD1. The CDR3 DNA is TGTGCCAGCAGTGTGACAGGGGGGACTGAAGCTTTCTTT. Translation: CASSVTGGTEAFF.